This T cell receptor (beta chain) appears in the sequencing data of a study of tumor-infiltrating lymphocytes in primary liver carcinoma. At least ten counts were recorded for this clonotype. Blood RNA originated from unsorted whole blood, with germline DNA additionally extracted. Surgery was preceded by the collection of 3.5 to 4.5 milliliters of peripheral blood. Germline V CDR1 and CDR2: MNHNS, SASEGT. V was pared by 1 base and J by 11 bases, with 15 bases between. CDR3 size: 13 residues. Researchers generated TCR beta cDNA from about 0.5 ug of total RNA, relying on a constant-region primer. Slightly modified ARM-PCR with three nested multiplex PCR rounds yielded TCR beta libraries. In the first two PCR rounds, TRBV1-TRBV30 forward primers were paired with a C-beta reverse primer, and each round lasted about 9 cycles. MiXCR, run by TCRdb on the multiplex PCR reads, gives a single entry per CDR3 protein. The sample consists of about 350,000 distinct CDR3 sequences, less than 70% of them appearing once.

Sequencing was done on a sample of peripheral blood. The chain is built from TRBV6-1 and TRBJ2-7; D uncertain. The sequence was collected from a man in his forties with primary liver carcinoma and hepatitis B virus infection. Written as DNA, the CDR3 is TGTGCCAGCAGTGAAGGTATGGCATTACCCGAGTACTTC. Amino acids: CASSEGMALPEYF.